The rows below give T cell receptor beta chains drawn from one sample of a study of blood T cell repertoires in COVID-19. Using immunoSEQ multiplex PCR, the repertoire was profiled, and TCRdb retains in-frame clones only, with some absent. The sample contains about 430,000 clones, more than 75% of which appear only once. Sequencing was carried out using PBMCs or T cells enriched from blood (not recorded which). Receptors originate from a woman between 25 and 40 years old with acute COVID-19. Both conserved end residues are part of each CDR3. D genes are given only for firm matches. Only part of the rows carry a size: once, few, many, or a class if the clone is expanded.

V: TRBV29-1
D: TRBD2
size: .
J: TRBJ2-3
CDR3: CSVAGGGGFRTDTQYF
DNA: TGCAGCGTTGCCGGGGGGGGAGGATTTCGCACAGATACGCAGTATTTT

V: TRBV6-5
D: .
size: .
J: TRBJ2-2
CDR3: CASSRRSNTGELFF
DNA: TGTGCCAGCAGTAGGAGGAGCAACACCGGGGAGCTGTTTTTT

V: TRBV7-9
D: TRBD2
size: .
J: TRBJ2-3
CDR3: CASSALAGGDTDTQYF
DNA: TGTGCCAGCAGCGCACTAGCGGGGGGGGACACAGATACGCAGTATTTT

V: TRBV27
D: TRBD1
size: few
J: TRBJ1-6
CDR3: CASSFRWDRENSPLHF
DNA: TGTGCCAGCAGTTTCCGATGGGACAGGGAAAATTCACCCCTCCACTTT

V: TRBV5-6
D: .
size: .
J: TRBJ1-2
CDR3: CASTRTQSFNGYTF
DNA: TGTGCCAGCACCAGGACACAGAGCTTCAATGGCTACACCTTC

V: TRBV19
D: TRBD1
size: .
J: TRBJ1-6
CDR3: CASNPGQTRLGRSPLHF
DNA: TGTGCCAGTAACCCGGGACAGACTCGCCTTGGGAGATCACCCCTCCACTTT

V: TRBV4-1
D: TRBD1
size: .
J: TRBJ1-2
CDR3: CASSLGTDYGYTF
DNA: TGCGCCAGCAGCCTTGGGACAGACTATGGCTACACCTTC

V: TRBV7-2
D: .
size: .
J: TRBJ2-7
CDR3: CASSRGAGESEQYF
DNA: TGTGCCAGCAGCCGGGGGGCGGGGGAGTCCGAGCAGTACTTC

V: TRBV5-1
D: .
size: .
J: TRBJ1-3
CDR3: CASSPRGPSSGNTIYF
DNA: TGCGCCAGCAGCCCGCGGGGACCTAGCTCTGGAAACACCATATATTTT

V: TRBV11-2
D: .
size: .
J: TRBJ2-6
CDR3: CASSFGRGDWNSGANVLTF
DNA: TGTGCCAGCAGCTTTGGCCGAGGGGACTGGAACTCTGGGGCCAACGTCCTGACTTTC

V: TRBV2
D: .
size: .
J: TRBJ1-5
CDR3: CASSGQGSNQPQHF
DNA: TGTGCCAGCAGTGGGCAGGGTAGCAATCAGCCCCAGCATTTT

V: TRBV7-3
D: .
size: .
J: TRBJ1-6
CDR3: CASSWGPGGGNSPLHF
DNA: TGTGCCAGCAGCTGGGGACCGGGGGGTGGTAATTCACCCCTCCACTTT

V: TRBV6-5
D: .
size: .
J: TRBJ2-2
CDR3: CASGTGTLRTGELFF
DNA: TGTGCCAGCGGAACCGGGACACTACGCACCGGGGAGCTGTTTTTT

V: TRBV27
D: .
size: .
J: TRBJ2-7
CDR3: CASKSVSSYEQYF
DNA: TGTGCCAGTAAGTCGGTTAGCTCCTACGAGCAGTACTTC

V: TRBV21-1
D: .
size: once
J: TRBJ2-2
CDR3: CASSKDRGDPGELFF
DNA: TGTGCCAGCAGTAAGGACAGGGGGGACCCCGGGGAGCTGTTTTTT

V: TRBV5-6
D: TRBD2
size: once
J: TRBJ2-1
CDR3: CASTLRYSGGKLGEQFF
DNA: TGTGCCAGCACCTTACGGTACAGCGGGGGGAAATTGGGTGAGCAGTTCTTC

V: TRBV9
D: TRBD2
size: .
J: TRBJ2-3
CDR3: CASSVGISGTSITDTQYF
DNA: TGTGCCAGCAGCGTAGGGATTTCCGGGACTAGCATCACAGATACGCAGTATTTT

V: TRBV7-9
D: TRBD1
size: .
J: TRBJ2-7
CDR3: CASSLVSGGGYEQYF
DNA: TGTGCCAGCAGCTTAGTGTCAGGGGGCGGATACGAGCAGTACTTC

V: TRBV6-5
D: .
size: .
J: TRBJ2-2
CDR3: CASSYSAGGPGELFF
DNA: TGTGCCAGCAGTTACTCGGCCGGTGGGCCCGGGGAGCTGTTTTTT

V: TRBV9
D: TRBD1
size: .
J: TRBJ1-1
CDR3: CASSVALSGGADAFF
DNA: TGTGCCAGCAGCGTAGCTTTATCAGGGGGCGCGGACGCTTTCTTT

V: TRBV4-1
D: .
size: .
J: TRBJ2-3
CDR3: CASSQSPGLYKSGTDTQYF
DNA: TGCGCCAGCAGCCAATCTCCGGGACTTTACAAGAGCGGCACAGATACGCAGTATTTT

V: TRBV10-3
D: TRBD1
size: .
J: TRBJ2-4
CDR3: CAREGTGRSKNIQYF
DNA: TGTGCCAGGGAAGGGACAGGGAGGTCCAAAAACATTCAGTACTTC

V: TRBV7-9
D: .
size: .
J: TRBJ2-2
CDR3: CASSLSRNTGELFF
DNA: TGTGCCAGCAGCTTATCCAGGAACACCGGGGAGCTGTTTTTT

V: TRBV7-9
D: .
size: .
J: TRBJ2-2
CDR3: CASSLVDRSGELFF
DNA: TGTGCCAGCAGCTTAGTTGACAGATCTGGGGAGCTGTTTTTT

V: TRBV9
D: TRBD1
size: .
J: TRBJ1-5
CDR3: CASSAGTGGLQPQHF
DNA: TGTGCCAGCAGCGCCGGGACAGGGGGTCTTCAGCCCCAGCATTTT

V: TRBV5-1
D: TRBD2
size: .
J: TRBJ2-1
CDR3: CASSIGRGAYNEQFF
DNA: TGCGCCAGCTCTATCGGGCGGGGGGCCTACAATGAGCAGTTCTTC

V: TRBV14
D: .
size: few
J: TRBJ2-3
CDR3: CASSQVQVSADTQYF
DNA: TGTGCCAGCAGCCAAGTTCAGGTATCCGCAGATACGCAGTATTTT

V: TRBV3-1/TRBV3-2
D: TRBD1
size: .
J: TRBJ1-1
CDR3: CASSLWTGGAGATEAFF
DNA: TGTGCCAGCAGCCTCTGGACAGGGGGCGCAGGAGCCACTGAAGCTTTCTTT

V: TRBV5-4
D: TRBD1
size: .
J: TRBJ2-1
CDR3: CASSLGQGSYNEQFF
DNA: TGTGCCAGCAGCTTGGGACAGGGCTCCTACAATGAGCAGTTCTTC

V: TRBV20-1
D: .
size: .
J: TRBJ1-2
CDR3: CSAKTGLGYTF
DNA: TGCAGTGCCAAAACAGGGTTAGGCTACACCTTC

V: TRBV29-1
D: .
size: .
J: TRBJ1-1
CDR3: CSVEVWDKAFF
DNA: TGCAGCGTTGAAGTATGGGACAAAGCTTTCTTT

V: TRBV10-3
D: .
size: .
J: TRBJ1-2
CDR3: CAISAPPGGHGYTF
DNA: TGTGCCATCAGTGCCCCCCCGGGAGGGCATGGCTACACCTTC

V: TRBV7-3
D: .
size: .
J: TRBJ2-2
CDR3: CASSPGVGELFF
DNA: TGTGCCAGCAGCCCAGGGGTCGGGGAGCTGTTTTTT

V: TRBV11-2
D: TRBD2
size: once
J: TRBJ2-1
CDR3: CASSFGGGVEQFF
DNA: TGTGCCAGCAGCTTCGGCGGGGGGGTCGAGCAGTTCTTC

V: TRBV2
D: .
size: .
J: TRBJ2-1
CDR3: CASSEALVEGAGEQFF
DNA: TGTGCCAGCAGTGAAGCATTGGTGGAGGGGGCAGGGGAGCAGTTCTTC

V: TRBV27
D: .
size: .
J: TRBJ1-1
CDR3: CASSFSASTEAFF
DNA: TGTGCCAGCAGTTTTTCTGCGTCCACTGAAGCTTTCTTT

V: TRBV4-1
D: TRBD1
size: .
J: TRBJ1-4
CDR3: CASHSPGQGENLNEKLFF
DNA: TGCGCCAGCCACTCTCCGGGACAGGGGGAAAACCTCAATGAAAAACTGTTTTTT

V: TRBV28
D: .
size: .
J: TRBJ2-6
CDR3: CASSLSRPGANVLTF
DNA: TGTGCCAGCAGTTTGTCGCGGCCTGGGGCCAACGTCCTGACTTTC

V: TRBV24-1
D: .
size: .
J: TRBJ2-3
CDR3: CATSSWESTDTQYF
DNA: TGTGCCACCAGTTCCTGGGAGAGCACAGATACGCAGTATTTT

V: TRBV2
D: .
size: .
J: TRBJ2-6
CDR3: CASVGVLSGANVLTF
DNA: TGTGCCAGCGTAGGGGTCCTCTCTGGGGCCAACGTCCTGACTTTC

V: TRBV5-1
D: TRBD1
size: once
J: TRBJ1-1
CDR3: CASTGGRGDAFF
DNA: TGCGCCAGCACAGGGGGGCGGGGTGACGCTTTCTTT

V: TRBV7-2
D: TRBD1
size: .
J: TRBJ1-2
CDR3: CASSSPFDRGRGYTF
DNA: TGTGCCAGCAGCTCCCCCTTTGACAGGGGTAGGGGCTACACCTTC

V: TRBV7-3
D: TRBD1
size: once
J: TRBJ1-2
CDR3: CASSSGQGDGYTF
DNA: TGTGCCAGCAGCTCGGGACAGGGAGATGGCTACACCTTC

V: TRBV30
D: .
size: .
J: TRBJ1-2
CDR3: CACEDSFYGYTF
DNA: TGTGCCTGCGAGGACAGTTTTTACGGCTACACCTTC

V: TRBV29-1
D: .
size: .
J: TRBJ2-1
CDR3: CSSIVWGGLVNEQFF
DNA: TGCAGCTCAATCGTGTGGGGGGGCCTTGTCAATGAGCAGTTCTTC

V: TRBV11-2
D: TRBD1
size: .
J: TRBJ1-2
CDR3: CASSFRQGVPFGGYTF
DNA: TGTGCCAGCAGCTTCCGGCAGGGGGTCCCCTTTGGTGGCTACACCTTC

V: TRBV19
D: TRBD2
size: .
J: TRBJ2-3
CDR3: CASSSGRLAGPRDTQYF
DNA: TGTGCCAGTAGTAGTGGTCGACTAGCGGGGCCGAGAGATACGCAGTATTTT

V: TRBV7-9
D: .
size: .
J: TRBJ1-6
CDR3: CASSSSVGNDNSPLHF
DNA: TGTGCCAGCAGCTCTTCGGTTGGTAATGATAATTCACCCCTCCACTTT

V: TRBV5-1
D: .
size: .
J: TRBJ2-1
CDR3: CASNLRAGEQFF
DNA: TGCGCCAGCAATCTACGGGCGGGCGAGCAGTTCTTC